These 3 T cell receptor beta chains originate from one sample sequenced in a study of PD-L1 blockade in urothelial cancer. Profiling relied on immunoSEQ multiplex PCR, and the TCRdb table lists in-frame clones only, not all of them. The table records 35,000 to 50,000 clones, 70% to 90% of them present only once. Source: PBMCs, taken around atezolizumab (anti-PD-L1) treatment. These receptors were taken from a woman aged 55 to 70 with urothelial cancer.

CDR3 residues: CASSPGTSVDYEQYF. For the CDR3, the DNA is TGTGCCAGTAGTCCCGGGACTAGCGTTGACTACGAGCAGTACTTC. This chain uses TRBV19 with TRBJ2-7, with 10 bases fitting TRBD2. This CDR3 is 15 amino acids long. The germline V gene has CDR1 LNHDA and CDR2 SQIVND (reference sequence). Trimming took 5 bases from V and 3 from J; bases not matched to a gene: 7.

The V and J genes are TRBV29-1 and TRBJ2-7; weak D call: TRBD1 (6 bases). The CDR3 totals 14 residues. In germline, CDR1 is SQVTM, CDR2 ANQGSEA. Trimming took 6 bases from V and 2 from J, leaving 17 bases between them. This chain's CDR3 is CSVRARGDPYEQYF. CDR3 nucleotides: TGCAGCGTCCGGGCCAGGGGAGACCCCTACGAGCAGTACTTC.

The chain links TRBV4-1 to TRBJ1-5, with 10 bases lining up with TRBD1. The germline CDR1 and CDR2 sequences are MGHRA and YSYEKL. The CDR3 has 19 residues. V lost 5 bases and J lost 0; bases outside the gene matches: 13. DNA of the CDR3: TGCGCCAGCAGCTTCTCCGGGACAGGGGTACGGGATAGCAATCAGCCCCAGCATTTT. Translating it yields CASSFSGTGVRDSNQPQHF.